The 24 T cell receptor beta chains presented below share a single source sample, sequenced in a study of blood T cells in healthy people across ages. Together with a sample-barcoded 5' primer, a J-beta primer mix was included in a second PCR lasting about 7 to 11 cycles. From the 5' RACE reads, TCRdb called clonotypes with MiXCR, one entry per CDR3 protein. The data contain approximately 1,700,000 distinct CDR3 sequences, more than 35% of them singletons. Sample: blood. The receptors stem from a human donor in good health.

The V and J genes are TRBV7-8 and TRBJ2-3; TRBD2 aligns across 8 bases. The V segment lost 5 bases and the J segment 1 base; nucleotides outside the gene matches: 11. The germline gives CDR1 SGHVS, CDR2 FQNEAQ. The CDR3 totals 17 residues. The CDR3: CASSPDERGSRTDTQYF. The CDR3 coding sequence is TGTGCCAGCAGCCCAGACGAGCGGGGGTCCCGCACAGATACGCAGTATTTT.

V usage is TRBV12-3 or TRBV12-4 and J usage is TRBJ2-1; possible D gene TRBD1, 5 bases. V was shortened by 8 bases and J by 1 base, with 15 bases between the two germline ends. The CDR3 has 15 residues. This CDR3 is CASGPQGSSYNEQFF. The CDR3 DNA reads as TGTGCCAGCGGACCTCAGGGTTCTTCCTACAATGAGCAGTTCTTC.

This chain uses TRBV6-1 with TRBJ1-2, with D perhaps TRBD1 (5 bases). Trimming shortened V by 3 bases and J by 4 bases, and 12 bases separated the two germline ends. The germline gives CDR1 MNHNS, CDR2 SASEGT. The CDR3 consists of 14 residues. The CDR3 DNA follows: TGTGCCAGCAGTGACCCGGGACGGCTCTATGGCTACACCTTC. Translation gives CASSDPGRLYGYTF.

This clonotype was recorded once. The chain links TRBV20-1 to TRBJ2-4; 8 bases agree with TRBD2. This CDR3 is built from 14 residues. The J segment lost 7 bases and the V segment lost 0 bases, leaving 5 bases of the junction unmatched. The V gene's germline CDR1 is DFQATT and CDR2 SNEGSKA (reference sequence). Written as DNA, the CDR3 is TGCAGTGCTAGAGACGGGACTAGACGGAACATTCAGTACTTC. Translated: CSARDGTRRNIQYF.

The sample holds a few counts of this clonotype. The chain joins TRBV6-5 to TRBJ1-6, with TRBD1 matching 9 bases. This CDR3 spans 16 amino acids. Germline trimming cut 2 bases from V and 8 bases from J; bases unmatched to any gene: 7. The germline gives CDR1 MNHEY, CDR2 SVGAGI. The CDR3 is CASSYTYRTGDSPLHF. In DNA, the CDR3 is TGTGCCAGCAGTTACACGTACCGGACAGGGGATTCACCCCTCCACTTT.

A few counts support this clonotype. This chain links TRBV27 with TRBJ1-2; 8 nucleotides line up with TRBD1. This CDR3 contains 14 residues. The trim removed 6 bases at V and 4 bases at J, leaving 7 bases unmatched. Per the germline V gene, CDR1 is MNHEY and CDR2 is SMNVEV (reference sequence). The DNA for the CDR3 is TGTGCCAGCAGCACTTACAGGGGGGGCTATGGCTACACCTTC. Protein sequence: CASSTYRGGYGYTF.

The V gene is TRBV7-2, the J gene TRBJ1-2; no clear D gene. The CDR3 contains 14 residues. V was clipped by 5 bases and J by 3 bases, with 13 bases between them. CDR1 is SGHTA, CDR2 FQGNSA, per germline. Written as DNA, the CDR3 is TGTGCCAGCAGCCCCGACCAGGCTTACTATGGCTACACCTTC. Amino acid sequence: CASSPDQAYYGYTF.

This clonotype has a handful of counts. Here the CDR3 DNA reads TGCAGTGCTAGCCCCCTCGCCGCGGGGGGAAGAGAGACCCAGTACTTC. It encodes CSASPLAAGGRETQYF. The J gene is TRBJ2-5, the V gene TRBV20-1; TRBD2 matches 8 bases. V trimming: 3 bases; J trimming: 4 bases; junction bases outside the gene matches: 13. CDR3 length: 16 residues. Per the germline V gene, CDR1 is DFQATT and CDR2 is SNEGSKA (reference sequence).

This clonotype occurred a few times. V usage is TRBV29-1 and J usage is TRBJ1-6, with a possible D match to TRBD1 (6 bases). V lost 7 bases to trimming and J lost 5 bases, with 12 bases between them. Germline CDR1 reads SQVTM; CDR2 reads ANQGSEA. The CDR3 totals 13 residues. CDR3 protein: CSARTVDNSPLHF. The CDR3 coding sequence is TGCAGCGCGCGGACAGTGGATAATTCACCCCTCCACTTT.

CDR3 sequence (DNA): TGTGCCAGCGGCACAACAGGGTACTATGGCTACACCTTC. Amino acids: CASGTTGYYGYTF. The chain has TRBV12-3 or TRBV12-4 and TRBJ1-2; the D gene is possibly TRBD1 (6 bases). The CDR3 length is 13 residues. V lost 8 bases to trimming and J lost 3 bases, with 13 bases between them.

This clonotype has a single count. The V gene is TRBV5-1, the J gene TRBJ1-1; the match to TRBD1 covers 7 bases. Germline values: CDR1 SGHRS, CDR2 YFSETQ. V was clipped by 1 base and J by 6 bases; unmatched bases: 6. This CDR3 spans 14 amino acids. For the CDR3, the DNA is TGCGCCAGCAGCTTGCTTGGACAGGTTCCTGAAGCTTTCTTT. Residues: CASSLLGQVPEAFF. Drawing the rest from reference TRBV5-1 and TRBJ1-1, the complete variable domain is KAGVTQTPRYLIKTRGQQVTLSCSPISGHRSVSWYQQTPGQGLQFLFEYFSETQRNKGNFPGRFSGRQFSNSRSEMNVSTLELGDSALYLCASSLLGQVPEAFFGQGTRLTVV.

The rearrangement uses TRBV5-1 and TRBJ2-7; D is unresolved. Germline CDR1 reads SGHRS; CDR2 reads YFSETQ. CDR3 length equals 12 residues. V lost 7 bases and J lost 3, with 11 bases in between. The CDR3 here is CASGDNVYEQYF. The CDR3 region has the DNA TGCGCCAGCGGCGACAATGTCTACGAGCAGTACTTC.

This clonotype has only a few counts. This chain joins TRBV15 and TRBJ2-7, with D possibly TRBD2 on 5 matching bases. The V end lost 1 base, the J end lost 6 bases, and 13 bases lay between the germline ends. The CDR3 sequence is 14 residues long. The germline V gene encodes CDR1 LNHNV and CDR2 YYDKDF (reference sequence). CDR3: CATSRVAGRGEQYF. The CDR3 DNA follows: TGTGCCACCAGCAGAGTGGCTGGCCGGGGCGAGCAGTACTTC.

This clonotype showed up just a few times. A junction end diverges from the germline sequence, so it may reflect a read error. The chain is built from TRBV5-5 and TRBJ1-4; 10 nucleotides line up with TRBD1. The CDR3 consists of 16 residues. Germline V gene lookup returns CDR1 SGHKS and CDR2 YYEKEE (reference sequence). CDR3 coding DNA: TGTACCAGCAGCTTGGACTCAGACAGGGGGCAGGAAAAACTGTTTTTT. Residues: CTSSLDSDRGQEKLFF.

The V call is TRBV3-1, the J call TRBJ2-1; D remains ambiguous. The CDR3 loop spans 18 amino acids. Germline lookup yields CDR1 LGHDT and CDR2 YNNKEL (reference sequence). Trimming stripped 0 bases from V and 9 bases from J, with 24 bases between. The CDR3 spells CASSQEPTSRPQFREQFF. The CDR3 DNA sequence: TGTGCCAGCAGCCAAGAGCCCACCAGTCGGCCCCAATTCCGTGAGCAGTTCTTC.

As for this clonotype: A much larger clone differs from this one at a single base, so this may be a read error. This rearrangement joins TRBV20-1 to TRBJ1-5, with a weak D call TRBD1 (6 bases). The CDR3 contains 15 residues. Germline lookup yields CDR1 DFQATT and CDR2 SNEGSKA (reference sequence). V lost 6 bases to trimming and J lost 6 bases, with 21 bases between them. CDR3 DNA: TGCAGTGCCACGTCGCCCCCACAGGGTTCTCAGCCCCAGCATTTT. The encoded protein is CSATSPPQGSQPQHF.

This chain joins TRBV9 and TRBJ1-5, with D uncertain. The V and J ends lost 2 bases and 5 bases respectively, with 11 bases between them. This CDR3 region has 14 residues. CDR1 is SGDLS, CDR2 YYNGEE, per germline. The CDR3 here is CASSVGTRDQPQHF. CDR3 nucleotide sequence: TGTGCCAGCAGCGTCGGAACAAGGGATCAGCCCCAGCATTTT.

Points on this clonotype: A much larger clonotype is one base distant, so this may be a read error. The rearrangement joins TRBV20-1 to TRBJ2-1; D may be TRBD2 (6 bases). Germline-derived CDR1 and CDR2 are DFQATT and SNEGSKA (reference sequence). The CDR3 covers 14 residues. Here the CDR3 reads CGALGRSSYNEQFF. DNA of the CDR3: TGCGGTGCCCTAGGGAGGAGCTCCTACAATGAGCAGTTCTTC.

This clonotype has a handful of counts. The chain links TRBV6-6 to TRBJ1-1, with a weak D call TRBD1 (5 bases). Between the trimmed V and J ends, which lost 11 bases and 5 bases, there was a span of 18 bases. CDR1 and CDR2 (germline): MNHNY, SVGAGI (reference sequence). The CDR3 sequence is 13 residues long. CDR3 DNA sequence: TGTGCCGGACGACAGTCCGTTGGGACTGAAGCTTTCTTT. Translated, it gives CAGRQSVGTEAFF.

The CDR3 nucleotides read TGCAGTGCTAGAGGCGGATTGGGCTACACCTTC. It encodes CSARGGLGYTF. The chain is built from TRBV20-1 and TRBJ1-2; D is ambiguous. CDR3 size: 11 residues. V gave up 1 base and J gave up 8 bases, with 8 bases separating them. The germline gives CDR1 DFQATT, CDR2 SNEGSKA (reference sequence).

The table lists this clonotype with a few counts. The chain employs TRBV30 and TRBJ2-5, with D uncertain. Germline V CDR1 and CDR2: GTSNPN, SVGIG (reference sequence). The CDR3 consists of 12 residues. V was clipped by 3 bases and J by 0 bases, with 5 bases between them. CDR3 sequence (DNA): TGTGCCTGGAGCCTGTACCAAGAGACCCAGTACTTC. Protein product: CAWSLYQETQYF.

To note about this clonotype: A much more abundant neighbour one base away suggests this may be a read error. For the CDR3, the DNA is TGCAGCGGACAGGAGGGCTACGAGCAGTTCTTC. Translated: CSGQEGYEQFF. The chain joins TRBV29-1 to TRBJ2-1; tentatively, D is TRBD1 or TRBD2 (6 bases each). CDR3 size: 11 residues. CDR1 and CDR2 from the germline V gene are SQVTM and ANQGSEA. V was trimmed by 7 bases and J by 10 bases, leaving 14 bases between them.

The chain uses TRBV28 and TRBJ1-1; D unresolved. V dropped 7 bases and J dropped 0 bases, with 18 bases sitting between them. The CDR3 extends over 16 amino acids. Per the germline V gene, CDR1 is MDHEN and CDR2 is SYDVKM. The CDR3 region is CASIPGGVLVNTEAFF. CDR3 bases: TGTGCCAGCATCCCAGGAGGAGTCCTTGTGAACACTGAAGCTTTCTTT.

V usage is TRBV29-1 and J usage is TRBJ2-3, with a possible D match to TRBD2 (5 bases). Trimming stripped 1 base from V and 0 bases from J, with 8 bases between. CDR3 length: 14 amino acids. CDR1 and CDR2 (germline): SQVTM, ANQGSEA. The CDR3 DNA sequence: TGCAGCGTTGAAGGGGGAGCTAGCACAGATACGCAGTATTTT. The encoded protein is CSVEGGASTDTQYF.